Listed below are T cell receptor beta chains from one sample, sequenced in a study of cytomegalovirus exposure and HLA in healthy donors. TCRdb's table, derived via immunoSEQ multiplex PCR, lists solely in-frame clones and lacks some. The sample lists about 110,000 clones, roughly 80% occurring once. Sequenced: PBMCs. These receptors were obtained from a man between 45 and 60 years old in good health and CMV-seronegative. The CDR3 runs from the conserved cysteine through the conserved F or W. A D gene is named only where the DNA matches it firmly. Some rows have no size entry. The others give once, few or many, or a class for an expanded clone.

CDR3: CASARQGEGYTF
DNA: TGTGCCAGCGCTCGACAGGGGGAAGGCTACACCTTC
V: TRBV2
D: TRBD1
size: -
J: TRBJ1-2

CDR3: CASKPDRDNQPQHF
DNA: TGTGCCAGCAAACCAGACAGAGACAATCAGCCCCAGCATTTT
V: TRBV2
D: -
size: -
J: TRBJ1-5

CDR3: CASSGGRNTEAFF
DNA: TGTGCCAGTTCAGGGGGGAGGAACACTGAAGCTTTCTTT
V: TRBV9
D: TRBD1
size: -
J: TRBJ1-1

CDR3: CASRSGGDQETQYF
DNA: TGCGCCAGCAGGAGCGGGGGGGACCAAGAGACCCAGTACTTC
V: TRBV5-1
D: TRBD2
size: -
J: TRBJ2-5

CDR3: CASSQVAGPYEQYF
DNA: TGCGCCAGCAGCCAAGTTGCGGGACCCTACGAGCAGTACTTC
V: TRBV4-3
D: -
size: -
J: TRBJ2-7

CDR3: CSVQLEEGPYNEQFF
DNA: TGCAGCGTTCAACTAGAGGAGGGCCCCTACAATGAGCAGTTCTTC
V: TRBV29-1
D: -
size: -
J: TRBJ2-1

CDR3: CASNEVQGEAFF
DNA: TGTGCCAGCAACGAGGTACAGGGTGAAGCTTTCTTT
V: TRBV28
D: -
size: -
J: TRBJ1-1

CDR3: CASSTRERETQYF
DNA: TGCGCCAGCAGCACAAGGGAGCGAGAGACCCAGTACTTC
V: TRBV4-1
D: -
size: -
J: TRBJ2-5

CDR3: CASSSGGTYNSPLHF
DNA: TGTGCCAGCAGTTCCGGGGGAACTTATAATTCACCCCTCCACTTT
V: TRBV5-5
D: -
size: few
J: TRBJ1-6

CDR3: CASQGSHEQYF
DNA: TGTGCCAGTCAGGGTTCCCACGAGCAGTACTTC
V: TRBV19
D: -
size: -
J: TRBJ2-7

CDR3: CASAVGRSTEAFF
DNA: TGCGCCAGTGCGGTAGGTAGGAGCACTGAAGCTTTCTTT
V: TRBV10-2
D: -
size: -
J: TRBJ1-1

CDR3: CASSPGGAGTGELFF
DNA: TGTGCCAGCAGCCCAGGAGGCGCGGGCACCGGGGAGCTGTTTTTT
V: TRBV28
D: -
size: -
J: TRBJ2-2

CDR3: CAISALGREGYTF
DNA: TGTGCCATCAGTGCTCTAGGGCGGGAAGGCTACACCTTC
V: TRBV10-3
D: -
size: -
J: TRBJ1-2

CDR3: CASSLFPENSPLHF
DNA: TGTGCCAGCAGCTTATTCCCGGAGAATTCACCCCTCCACTTT
V: TRBV7-2
D: -
size: -
J: TRBJ1-6

CDR3: CATKYQGAGDTQYF
DNA: TGTGCCACCAAATACCAGGGGGCAGGAGATACGCAGTATTTT
V: TRBV19
D: TRBD1
size: -
J: TRBJ2-3

CDR3: CASSLGTGGYNEQFF
DNA: TGTGCCAGCAGCTTAGGGACAGGGGGCTACAATGAGCAGTTCTTC
V: TRBV11-2
D: TRBD1
size: -
J: TRBJ2-1

CDR3: CASRRGQAYGYTF
DNA: TGTGCCAGTCGCAGAGGACAGGCCTATGGCTACACCTTC
V: TRBV19
D: TRBD1
size: -
J: TRBJ1-2

CDR3: CASSPSGAASYEQYF
DNA: TGTGCCAGCAGTCCGAGCGGGGCGGCCTCCTACGAGCAGTACTTC
V: TRBV7-2
D: TRBD2
size: -
J: TRBJ2-7

CDR3: CASSSTGSYWDQPQHF
DNA: TGTGCCAGCAGCTCGACAGGGAGCTACTGGGACCAGCCCCAGCATTTT
V: TRBV7-9
D: TRBD1
size: -
J: TRBJ1-5

CDR3: CASRRGTGRNTEAFF
DNA: TGTGCCAGTAGGCGGGGGACAGGGAGAAACACTGAAGCTTTCTTT
V: TRBV19
D: TRBD1
size: -
J: TRBJ1-1

CDR3: CASQANRPDTEAFF
DNA: TGTGCCAGTCAGGCGAACCGGCCGGACACTGAAGCTTTCTTT
V: TRBV2
D: -
size: once
J: TRBJ1-1

CDR3: CASSQESVGAGELFF
DNA: TGCGCCAGCAGCCAAGAGTCGGTGGGGGCAGGGGAGCTGTTTTTT
V: TRBV4-1
D: -
size: -
J: TRBJ2-2

CDR3: CASSLQGIEGELFF
DNA: TGCGCCAGCAGCTTGCAGGGGATTGAGGGGGAGCTGTTTTTT
V: TRBV5-1
D: -
size: once
J: TRBJ2-2

CDR3: CASSQGGYEETQYF
DNA: TGTGCCAGTAGTCAAGGGGGTTATGAGGAGACCCAGTACTTC
V: TRBV19
D: -
size: once
J: TRBJ2-5

CDR3: CASSQSTDTQYF
DNA: TGTGCCAGCAGCCAAAGCACAGATACGCAGTATTTT
V: TRBV11-2
D: -
size: -
J: TRBJ2-3

CDR3: CASGGLAGVYNEQFF
DNA: TGCGCCAGCGGCGGACTAGCGGGGGTCTACAATGAGCAGTTCTTC
V: TRBV5-1
D: TRBD2
size: -
J: TRBJ2-1

CDR3: CASSLISNYGYTF
DNA: TGTGCCAGCAGTTTAATCTCTAACTATGGCTACACCTTC
V: TRBV28
D: -
size: -
J: TRBJ1-2

CDR3: CAISQDRGSQPQHF
DNA: TGTGCCATCAGTCAGGACAGGGGAAGCCAGCCCCAGCATTTT
V: TRBV10-3
D: TRBD1
size: -
J: TRBJ1-5

CDR3: CASSTAGTGDQETQYF
DNA: TGCGCCAGCAGCACAGCCGGGACAGGGGACCAAGAGACCCAGTACTTC
V: TRBV5-1
D: TRBD1
size: once
J: TRBJ2-5

CDR3: CASSSRQGSYEQYF
DNA: TGCGCCAGCAGCTCCAGACAGGGGTCCTACGAGCAGTACTTC
V: TRBV4-3
D: TRBD1
size: -
J: TRBJ2-7

CDR3: CASSPPNQGSSGYTF
DNA: TGTGCCAGCTCACCACCGAATCAGGGGTCTTCTGGCTACACCTTC
V: TRBV18
D: -
size: -
J: TRBJ1-2

CDR3: CASSSSDRVRPLHF
DNA: -
V: TRBV28
D: -
size: few
J: TRBJ1-6

CDR3: CASSYSRSRNTEAFF
DNA: TGTGCCAGCAGTTACTCAAGGTCCAGGAATACTGAAGCTTTCTTT
V: TRBV6-5
D: -
size: -
J: TRBJ1-1

CDR3: CASSQGTSSSYNEQFF
DNA: TGCGCCAGCAGCCAAGGGACTAGTAGCTCCTACAATGAGCAGTTCTTC
V: TRBV5-1
D: TRBD2
size: -
J: TRBJ2-1

CDR3: CASSPGVLGTEAFF
DNA: TGTGCCAGCTCACCCGGGGTGTTAGGCACTGAAGCTTTCTTT
V: TRBV18
D: -
size: -
J: TRBJ1-1

CDR3: CASSDRGSEKLFF
DNA: TGCGCCAGCTCGGACAGGGGAAGTGAAAAACTGTTTTTT
V: TRBV10-1
D: TRBD1
size: -
J: TRBJ1-4

CDR3: CASSVGRSQETQYF
DNA: TGTGCCAGCAGCGTAGGGCGGAGTCAAGAGACCCAGTACTTC
V: TRBV9
D: -
size: few
J: TRBJ2-5

CDR3: CASRGLREISPLHF
DNA: TGTGCCAGCCGCGGTCTGAGGGAAATATCACCCCTCCACTTT
V: TRBV6-5
D: -
size: -
J: TRBJ1-6

CDR3: CATRDSTNTEAFF
DNA: TGTGCCACCAGGGACAGCACGAACACTGAAGCTTTCTTT
V: TRBV10-3
D: TRBD1
size: -
J: TRBJ1-1

CDR3: CASSLELAGEEQFF
DNA: TGCGCCAGCAGCTTGGAGTTAGCGGGGGAAGAGCAGTTCTTC
V: TRBV5-1
D: TRBD2
size: once
J: TRBJ2-1

CDR3: CASSTIAGGFDRTDTQYF
DNA: TGTGCCAGCAGTACCATAGCAGGGGGCTTCGACCGCACAGATACGCAGTATTTT
V: TRBV28
D: TRBD1
size: -
J: TRBJ2-3

CDR3: CASSSGASGYEQYF
DNA: TGCGCCAGCAGCTCCGGGGCTAGCGGGTACGAGCAGTACTTC
V: TRBV5-1
D: TRBD2
size: -
J: TRBJ2-7

CDR3: CATSRGTFSNQPQHF
DNA: TGTGCCACCAGCAGAGGGACATTTAGCAATCAGCCCCAGCATTTT
V: TRBV15
D: -
size: -
J: TRBJ1-5

CDR3: CASSIQGARGNTIYF
DNA: TGTGCCAGTAGTATTCAGGGGGCGCGAGGAAACACCATATATTTT
V: TRBV19
D: TRBD1
size: -
J: TRBJ1-3

CDR3: CASSVGRGAATDTQYF
DNA: TGTGCCAGCAGCGTAGGGCGGGGGGCAGCCACAGATACGCAGTATTTT
V: TRBV9
D: TRBD2
size: -
J: TRBJ2-3

CDR3: CASAWTGSGNTIYF
DNA: TGTGCCAGCGCCTGGACAGGCTCTGGAAACACCATATATTTT
V: TRBV25-1
D: TRBD1
size: -
J: TRBJ1-3

CDR3: CASSMGWDSLGTDTQYF
DNA: TGTGCCAGTAGTATGGGTTGGGACAGTTTAGGCACAGATACGCAGTATTTT
V: TRBV19
D: TRBD1
size: few
J: TRBJ2-3

CDR3: CASSWEGVLWETQYF
DNA: TGTGCCAGCAGCTGGGAGGGCGTACTGTGGGAGACCCAGTACTTC
V: TRBV5-6
D: TRBD2
size: few
J: TRBJ2-5

CDR3: CASSPGTGNEQFF
DNA: TGCGCCAGCAGCCCAGGTACAGGGAATGAGCAGTTCTTC
V: TRBV5-1
D: -
size: -
J: TRBJ2-1

CDR3: CASSDAGGTDTQYF
DNA: TGTGCCAGCAGTGACGCAGGGGGCACAGATACGCAGTATTTT
V: TRBV6-1
D: -
size: -
J: TRBJ2-3

CDR3: CASGLDDRDAYEQYF
DNA: TGTGCTAGTGGTTTGGATGACAGGGACGCCTACGAGCAGTACTTC
V: TRBV12-5
D: TRBD1
size: once
J: TRBJ2-7

CDR3: CASSPGTRVAGELFF
DNA: TGCGCCAGCTCACCGGGGACTAGGGTTGCCGGGGAGCTGTTTTTT
V: TRBV10-1
D: TRBD2
size: -
J: TRBJ2-2